A single sample is the source of the 18 T cell receptor beta chains below, sequenced in a study of CD8+CD57+ T cells in acquired aplastic anemia. CD8+CD57+ cell expansion had been shown by flow cytometry in patients chosen for sequencing. CDR3 and TCR beta VDJ profiling relied on a genomic DNA template. TCRdb independently ran MiXCR on the reads; one entry per CDR3 protein. The profile covers about 190,000 distinct CDR3 sequences, with less than 60% appearing a single time and approximately 9.7% taken by the ten largest. The specimen was sorted CD4+, CD8+, or CD8+CD57+ T cells (not recorded which) from PBMCs. Source of these receptors: a human donor with aplastic anemia.

This clonotype occurred many times. The V gene is TRBV12-3 or TRBV12-4, the J gene TRBJ2-1, with TRBD2 matching 7 bases. V lost 5 bases and J lost 6; bases outside the gene matches: 10. CDR3 length equals 15 residues. CDR3 sequence: CASSPSRTSGNEQFF. CDR3 coding DNA: TGTGCCAGCAGTCCATCCCGGACTAGTGGCAATGAGCAGTTCTTC.

The rearrangement joins TRBV29-1 to TRBJ1-1; possible D gene TRBD1, 5 bases. Trimming stripped 3 bases from V and 4 bases from J, with 12 bases between. The CDR3 totals 13 residues. Germline V gene sequence: CDR1 SQVTM, CDR2 ANQGSEA. The CDR3 loop reads CSVDRAVGTEAFF. As DNA, the CDR3 is TGCAGCGTTGACAGGGCCGTCGGCACTGAAGCTTTCTTT.

In DNA, the CDR3 is TGCAGCGTAGAGGGGTCTAGCACAGATACGCAGTATTTT. It encodes CSVEGSSTDTQYF. The chain combines TRBV29-1 with TRBJ2-3, with D perhaps matching TRBD1 or TRBD2 (5 bases each). The ends were cut back, 6 bases at V and 0 bases at J, with 10 bases in the middle. In germline, CDR1 is SQVTM, CDR2 ANQGSEA. The CDR3 totals 13 residues.

At least ten counts were recorded for this clonotype. This chain connects TRBV7-8 to TRBJ2-2; D is unclear. CDR1 is SGHVS and CDR2 is FQNEAQ in the germline V gene. CDR3 length: 17 amino acids. V was clipped by 2 bases and J by 0 bases, with 13 bases between them. In nucleotides, the CDR3 is TGTGCCAGCAGCTTAAGACTGAGAAAGTCGAACACCGGGGAGCTGTTTTTT. Residues: CASSLRLRKSNTGELFF. Complete variable domain (other parts from reference TRBV7-8 and TRBJ2-2): GAGVSQSPRYKVAKRGQDVALRCDPISGHVSLFWYQQALGQGPEFLTYFQNEAQLDKSGLPSDRFFAERPEGSVSTLKIQRTQQEDSAVYLCASSLRLRKSNTGELFFGEGSRLTVL.

This clonotype was counted between two and nine times. The genes are TRBV19 and TRBJ2-7; 10 bases are shared with TRBD1. The length of the CDR3 is 15 residues. Germline trimming cut 7 bases from V and 2 bases from J; bases unmatched to any gene: 8. CDR1 LNHDA and CDR2 SQIVND come from the germline V gene (reference sequence). CDR3 residues: CASNNRDRGTYEQYF. The DNA for the CDR3 is TGTGCCAGTAATAATCGGGACAGGGGTACCTACGAGCAGTACTTC.

This clonotype has ten or more counts. This sequence joins TRBV5-1 and TRBJ1-1; tentative D call: TRBD1 (6 bases). CDR1 and CDR2 from the germline V gene are SGHRS and YFSETQ. CDR3 length: 13 amino acids. V lost 7 bases to trimming and J lost 7 bases, with 17 bases between them. The CDR3 protein is CASSLGQNNEAFF. CDR3 DNA: TGCGCCAGCTCGTTAGGACAGAATAATGAAGCTTTCTTT.

The chain is built from TRBV12-3 or TRBV12-4 and TRBJ2-2, with D possibly matching TRBD2 (5 bases). The CDR3 has 15 amino acids. Trimming removed 8 bases at V and 3 bases at J, with 16 bases between. CDR3 DNA: TGTGCCAGCGGGGTTGTGACTACCGACACCGGGGAGCTGTTTTTT. Amino acids: CASGVVTTDTGELFF.

The DNA for the CDR3 is TGTGCCAGCAGTTACTCATATCGGACTAGCGGGAGAGAAATATCCTACAATGAGCAGTTCTTC. As protein: CASSYSYRTSGREISYNEQFF. The rearrangement uses TRBV6-2 or TRBV6-3 and TRBJ2-1; 13 bases map to TRBD2. Germline V CDR1 and CDR2: MNHEY, SVGEGT. The trim removed 0 bases at V and 1 base at J, leaving 12 bases unmatched. This CDR3 spans 21 amino acids.

A remark on this clonotype: An end of the junction does not agree with germline; a read error may underlie this. The chain joins TRBV20-1 to TRBJ2-3, with 12 positions matching TRBD2. The germline V gene encodes CDR1 DFQATT and CDR2 SNEGSKA (reference sequence). This CDR3 has 17 residues. CDR3 bases: TGCAGTGCTCTTCTTTCTAGGACTAGCGGGGTCACAGATACGCGGTATTTT. Amino acid sequence: CSALLSRTSGVTDTRYF.

The J gene is TRBJ2-2, the V gene TRBV18, with a tentative D call TRBD1 (6 bases). Trimming removed 3 bases at V and 7 bases at J, with 9 bases between. Looked up from germline, CDR1 is KGHSH and CDR2 is LQKENI. The CDR3 is 13 residues long. CDR3 residues: CASSPGTNGELFF. CDR3 sequence (DNA): TGTGCCAGCTCACCCGGGACAAACGGGGAGCTGTTTTTT.

The table lists this clonotype with many counts. V usage is TRBV20-1 and J usage is TRBJ2-1; 14 bases are a match to TRBD2. J was trimmed by 0 bases and V by 3 bases; bases with no gene match: 7. Germline values: CDR1 DFQATT, CDR2 SNEGSKA (reference sequence). This CDR3 is 18 amino acids long. In nucleotides, the CDR3 is TGCAGTGCTAGGGTCGGACTAGCGGGAGGTTCCTCCTACAATGAGCAGTTCTTC. Its protein is CSARVGLAGGSSYNEQFF.

The genes are TRBV25-1 and TRBJ2-7, with D tentatively TRBD2 (6 bases). Trimming shortened V by 5 bases and J by 2 bases, and 19 bases separated the two germline ends. The germline V gene encodes CDR1 MGHDK and CDR2 SYGVNS. There are 16 residues in the CDR3. DNA for the CDR3: TGTGCCAGCAGTTCCCACGGTGGTAGCGGAGCCTACGAGCAGTACTTC. It yields the protein CASSSHGGSGAYEQYF.

This clonotype has ten or more counts. The chain couples TRBV2 to TRBJ2-7; TRBD1 might be the D (6 bases). The CDR3 extends over 14 amino acids. V was trimmed by 8 bases and J by 3 bases, leaving 17 bases between them. Germline V gene data show CDR1 as SNHLY and CDR2 as FYNNEI. This CDR3 reads CASSQTGPRYEQYF. For the CDR3, the DNA is TGTGCCAGCTCCCAGACAGGCCCCCGCTACGAGCAGTACTTC.

This rearrangement joins TRBV10-3 to TRBJ2-7; D is unresolved. Per the germline V gene, CDR1 is ENHRY and CDR2 is SYGVKD. Trimming pared 4 bases from V and 3 bases from J, leaving 7 bases between. The CDR3 is 12 amino acids. In DNA form, the CDR3 reads TGTGCCATCAGTGGGACCAGCTACGAGCAGTACTTC. Protein: CAISGTSYEQYF.

V gene TRBV10-3 combines with J gene TRBJ2-7; no clear D. This CDR3 comprises 17 residues. CDR1 is ENHRY and CDR2 is SYGVKD in the germline V gene. Trimming stripped 0 bases from V and 0 bases from J, with 15 bases between. CDR3 region: CAISESAFLLYSYEQYF. CDR3 nucleotides: TGTGCCATCAGTGAGTCGGCTTTCTTGCTCTACTCCTACGAGCAGTACTTC.

Many counts were recorded for this clonotype. J is TRBJ1-3 and V is TRBV19; TRBD1 agrees at 7 bases. The CDR3 is 16 amino acids. The trim removed 3 bases at V and 0 bases at J, leaving 5 bases unmatched. Germline assignment: CDR1 LNHDA and CDR2 SQIVND (reference sequence). This CDR3 reads CASSISTGYSGNTIYF. The CDR3 nucleotides are TGTGCCAGTAGTATTTCGACAGGGTACTCTGGAAACACCATATATTTT.

This chain joins TRBV10-3 and TRBJ2-1; weak D call: TRBD2 (6 bases). The CDR3 runs 16 residues. Germline CDR1 is ENHRY and CDR2 is SYGVKD. Trimming cost V 10 bases and J 4 bases, with 23 bases left between them. The CDR3 bases are TGTGCCAGCAGGGATCTAGTCGGGAGTCTTTACAATGAGCAGTTCTTC. Protein product: CASRDLVGSLYNEQFF.

J is TRBJ2-7 and V is TRBV19, with D possibly TRBD2 on 6 matching bases. The length of the CDR3 is 14 residues. The germline V and J ends were trimmed by 1 base and 0 bases, with 7 bases remaining between them. Germline CDR1 is LNHDA and CDR2 is SQIVND (reference sequence). The CDR3 loop is CASSIGAGSYEQYF. The CDR3 DNA sequence: TGTGCCAGTAGTATAGGAGCGGGCTCCTACGAGCAGTACTTC.